This section outlines one TCR beta chain sequence together with its context. Its target is not known. The survey-level immunoSEQ assay was used. Assay used: immunoSEQ multiplex PCR; TCRdb lists only in-frame clones, some missing. The table has roughly 45,000 clones, roughly 79% seen once. Rectal tissue came from one to two pinch biopsies taken at colonoscopy. The V end lost 9 bases, the J end lost 1 base, and 15 bases lay between the germline ends. The germline V gene encodes CDR1 MNHEY and CDR2 SVGAGI. The CDR3 is 14 amino acids. This entry is derived from a study of pediatric ulcerative colitis. Study results and limitations: Blood-rectal clonal overlap within each person was significantly higher in ulcerative colitis patients than controls. This repertoire reflects total lymphocytes rather than subpopulations like regulatory T cells. Rectal repertoires separated controls, mild-moderate and acute severe colitis.

The clonotype originates from a girl between 5 and 17 years old with moderate ulcerative colitis. Sequencing was performed on gut tissue. This chain links TRBV6-5 with TRBJ1-1; no firm D call. DNA of the CDR3: TGTGCCAGTTTTTACGTAGGGTCGAACACTGAAGCTTTCTTT. It is translated as CASFYVGSNTEAFF.